This T cell receptor (beta chain) was profiled in a study of cytomegalovirus exposure and HLA in healthy donors. Study results and limitations: Most TCR sequences were seen very rarely across donors, but some public TCRs occurred in many.

Clones were sequenced by immunoSEQ multiplex PCR, and TCRdb holds only the in-frame ones, with some missing. This table has fewer than 350,000 clones, roughly 88% appearing once. A remark on this clone: Its antigen is still unknown.

Germline values: CDR1 SGHVS, CDR2 FQNEAQ. The CDR3 consists of 15 residues. V dropped 4 bases and J dropped 2 bases, with 14 bases sitting between them. The chain employs TRBV7-8 and TRBJ1-2, with a weak D call TRBD1 (6 bases). This receptor was identified in a woman in her late teens or twenties in good health and CMV-seronegative. The sequencing sample was made of PBMCs. CDR3 amino acids: CASSSPGHRNYGYTF. The CDR3 region has the DNA TGTGCCAGCAGCTCCCCGGGACACAGGAACTATGGCTACACCTTC.